This TCR beta chain was found in a study of response to subunit inactivated influenza vaccine. Broader study findings: Every seasonal influenza vaccination brings in few new T cells, the authors suggested.

TCRdb itself ran the RT-PCR reads through MiXCR, one entry per CDR3 protein. The table records 540,000 or so distinct CDR3 sequences, under 15% of them present only once. This clonotype was seen a handful of times. The antigen is undetermined. V was trimmed by 1 base and J by 2 bases, leaving 8 bases between them. The CDR3 is 13 amino acids. Looked up from germline, CDR1 is SQVTM and CDR2 is ANQGSEA. This sequence originates from a man aged 45-65 years who received an inactivated influenza vaccine. The genes are TRBV29-1 and TRBJ1-2, with D unresolved. The sequencing here drew on PBMCs from blood, taken more than 35 days after vaccination. The CDR3 here is CSVEGGGNYGYTF. CDR3 nucleotides: TGCAGCGTTGAAGGCGGAGGGAACTATGGCTACACCTTC.